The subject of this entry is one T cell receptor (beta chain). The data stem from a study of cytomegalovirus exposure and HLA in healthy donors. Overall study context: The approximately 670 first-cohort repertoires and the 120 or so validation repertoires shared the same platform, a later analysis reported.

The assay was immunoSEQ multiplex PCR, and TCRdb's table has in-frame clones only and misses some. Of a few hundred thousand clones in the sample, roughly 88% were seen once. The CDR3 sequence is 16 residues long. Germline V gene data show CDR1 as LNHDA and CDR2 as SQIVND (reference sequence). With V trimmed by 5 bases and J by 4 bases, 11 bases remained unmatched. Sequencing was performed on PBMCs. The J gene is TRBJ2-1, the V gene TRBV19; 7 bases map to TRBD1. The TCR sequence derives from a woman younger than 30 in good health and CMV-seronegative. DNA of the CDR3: TGTGCCAGTAGTCCCTACAGGGGATACTTGTACAATGAGCAGTTCTTC. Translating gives CASSPYRGYLYNEQFF.